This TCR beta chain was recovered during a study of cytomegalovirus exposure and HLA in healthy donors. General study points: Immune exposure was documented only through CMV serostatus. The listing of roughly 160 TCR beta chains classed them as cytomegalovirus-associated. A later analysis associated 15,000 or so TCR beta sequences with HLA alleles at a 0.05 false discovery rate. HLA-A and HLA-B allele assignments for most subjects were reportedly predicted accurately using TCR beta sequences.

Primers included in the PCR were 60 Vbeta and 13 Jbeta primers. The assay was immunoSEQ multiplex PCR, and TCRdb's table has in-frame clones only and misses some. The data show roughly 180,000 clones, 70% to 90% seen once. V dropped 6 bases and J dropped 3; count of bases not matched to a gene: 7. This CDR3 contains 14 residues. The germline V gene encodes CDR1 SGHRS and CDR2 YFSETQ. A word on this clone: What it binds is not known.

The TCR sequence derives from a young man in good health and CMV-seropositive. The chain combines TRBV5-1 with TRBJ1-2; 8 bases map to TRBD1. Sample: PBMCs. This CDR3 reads CASTPGGRDYGYTF. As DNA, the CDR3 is TGCGCCAGCACACCAGGGGGCCGGGACTATGGCTACACCTTC.